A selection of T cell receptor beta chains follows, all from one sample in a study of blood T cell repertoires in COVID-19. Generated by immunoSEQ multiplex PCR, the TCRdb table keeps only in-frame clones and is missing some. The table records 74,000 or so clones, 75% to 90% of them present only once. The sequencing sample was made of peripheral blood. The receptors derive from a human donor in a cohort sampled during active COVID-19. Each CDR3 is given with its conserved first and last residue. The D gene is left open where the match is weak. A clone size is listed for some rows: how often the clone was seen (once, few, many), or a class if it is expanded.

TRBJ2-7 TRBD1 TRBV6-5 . TGTGCCAGCATCCTGGGACAGGGCAGGAACGAGCAGTACTTC CASILGQGRNEQYF
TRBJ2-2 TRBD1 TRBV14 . TGTGCCAGCAGCCGCGGGACAGGGAACTCCGGGGAGCTGTTTTTT CASSRGTGNSGELFF
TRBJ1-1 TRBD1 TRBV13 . TGTGCCAGCAGCCCGGACAGGGGAAGGAACACTGAAGCTTTCTTT CASSPDRGRNTEAFF
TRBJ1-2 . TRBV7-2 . TGTGCCAGCAGCGAAGCAGGGAGGTATGGCTACACCTTC CASSEAGRYGYTF
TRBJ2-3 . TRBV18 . TGTGCCAGCTCACCAGCTACAAGCAGGCAAACTGGGTATTTT CASSPATSRQTGYF
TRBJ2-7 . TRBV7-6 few TGTGCCAGCAGCCCCCGGGTCCCCCCTAGCTCCTACGAGCAGTACTTC CASSPRVPPSSYEQYF
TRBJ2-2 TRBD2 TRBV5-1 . TGCGCCAGCAGCAGTGTCGGACTAGCGGGAGCAGGGGCCGGGGAGCTGTTTTTT CASSSVGLAGAGAGELFF
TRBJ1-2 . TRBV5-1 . TGCGCCAGCAGCTTGAACAGCCAAATGGGGGGAACCTTC CASSLNSQMGGTF
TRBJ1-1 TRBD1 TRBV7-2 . TGTGCCAGCAGCTCACGGACAGGGAACACTGAAGCTTTCTTT CASSSRTGNTEAFF
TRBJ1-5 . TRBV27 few TGTGCCAGCAGTTCCTCTTATACAGGGCTAGGGGAGCCCCAGCATTTT CASSSSYTGLGEPQHF
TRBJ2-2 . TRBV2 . TGTGCCAGCAGTTTTTACAGGGTCCCCGGGGAGCTGTTTTTT CASSFYRVPGELFF
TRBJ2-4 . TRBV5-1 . TGCGCCAGCGGCCGGGGATTCAAAAACATTCAGTACTTC CASGRGFKNIQYF
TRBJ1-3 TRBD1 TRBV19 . TGTGCCAGTAAACGGGGACAGGGAAACACCATATATTTT CASKRGQGNTIYF
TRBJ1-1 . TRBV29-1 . TGCAGCGTTGTGAGGGAGAACACTGAAGCTTTCTTT CSVVRENTEAFF
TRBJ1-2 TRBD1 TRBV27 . TGTGCCAGCTACAGGGGTTATGGCTACACCTTC CASYRGYGYTF
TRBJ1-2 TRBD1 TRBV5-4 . TGTGCCAGCAGCTTGGGGGGACAGGGAAACTATGGCTACACCTTC CASSLGGQGNYGYTF
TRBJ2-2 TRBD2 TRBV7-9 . TGTGCCAAGGGCCCCCGGGAGGGGACGAACACCGGGGAGCTGTTTTTT CAKGPREGTNTGELFF
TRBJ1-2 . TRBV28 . TGTGCCAGCAGTACAGGGATCAGCGGCTACACCTTC CASSTGISGYTF
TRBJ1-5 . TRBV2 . TGTGCCAGCAGTGATGAGAGCAATCAGCCCCAGCATTTT CASSDESNQPQHF
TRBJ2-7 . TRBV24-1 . TGTGCCACCAGTGATATGGACTACTACGAGCAGTACTTC CATSDMDYYEQYF
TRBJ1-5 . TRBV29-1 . TGCAGCGTTGACCCCGGGATAGGCCAGCCCCAGCATTTT CSVDPGIGQPQHF
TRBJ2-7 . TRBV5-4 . TGTGCCAGCAGCCCTCGGCCGTCGGGTTACGAGCAGTACTTC CASSPRPSGYEQYF
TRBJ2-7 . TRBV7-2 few TGTGCCAGCAGCTTATCGTACGAGCAGTACTTC CASSLSYEQYF
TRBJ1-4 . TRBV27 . TGTGCCAGCAGCCCCGGGACTGATGAAAAACTGTTTTTT CASSPGTDEKLFF
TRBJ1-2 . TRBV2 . TGTGCCAGCAGCGCGGACAGACCTTCTAACTATGGCTACACCTTC CASSADRPSNYGYTF
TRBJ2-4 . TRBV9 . TGTGCCAGCAGCGTCGGAGGGAATTCCAAAAACATTCAGTACTTC CASSVGGNSKNIQYF
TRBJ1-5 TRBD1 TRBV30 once TGTGCCTGGAGTAGGACAGGCCTTCAGCCCCAGCATTTT CAWSRTGLQPQHF
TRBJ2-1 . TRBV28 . TGTGCCAGCAACGATAAGCGGAAATTCTACAATGAGCAGTTCTTC CASNDKRKFYNEQFF
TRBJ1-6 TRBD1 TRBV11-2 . TGTGCCAGCAGCAGACAGGGTACGGATTCACCCCTCCACTTT CASSRQGTDSPLHF
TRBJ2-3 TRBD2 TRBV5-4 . TGTGCCAGCAGCCCGGGGGGGCGTAGCACAGATACGCAGTATTTT CASSPGGRSTDTQYF
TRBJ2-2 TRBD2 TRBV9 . TGTGCCAGCAGCGTAGTGGGAGGGGTTGGCGGGGAGCTGTTTTTT CASSVVGGVGGELFF
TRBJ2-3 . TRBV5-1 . TGCGCCAGCAGCTTGATGTGGGGCGGTATGTCAGATACGCAGTATTTT CASSLMWGGMSDTQYF
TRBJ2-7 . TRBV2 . TGTGCCAGCAGTGGCGGACTGGTATACGAGCAGTACTTC CASSGGLVYEQYF
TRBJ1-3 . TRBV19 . TGTGCCAGTAGCCAACGGTGGGCTTACGGAAACACCATATATTTT CASSQRWAYGNTIYF
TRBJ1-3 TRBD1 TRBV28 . TGTGCCAGCAGCACGTTGGACAGGATCTCTGGAAACACCATATATTTT CASSTLDRISGNTIYF
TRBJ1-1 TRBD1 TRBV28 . TGTGCCAGCAGGGGGACAGGGGGCACTGAAGCTTTCTTT CASRGTGGTEAFF
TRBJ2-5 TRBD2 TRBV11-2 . TGTGCCAGCAGCTGGACTAGCGGATACCAAGAGACCCAGTACTTC CASSWTSGYQETQYF
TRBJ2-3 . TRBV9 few TGTGCCAGCAGCGCGGACAACCCCACAGATACGCAGTATTTT CASSADNPTDTQYF
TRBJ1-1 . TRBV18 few TGTGCCAGCTCACCATTCCAGGGTTACACTGAAGCTTTCTTT CASSPFQGYTEAFF
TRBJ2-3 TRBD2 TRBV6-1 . TGTGCCAGCAGTGAAAGACTAGCGGGGAAGCAGTATTTT CASSERLAGKQYF
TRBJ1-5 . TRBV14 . TGTGCCAGCAGCCAAGAGGAATACAGGGTTGGGGGCAATCAGCCCCAGCATTTT CASSQEEYRVGGNQPQHF
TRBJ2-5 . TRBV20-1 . TGCAGTGCTAGATCCGAAGAGACCCAGTACTTC CSARSEETQYF
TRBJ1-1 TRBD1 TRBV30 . TGTGCCTCCTCGGGACAGGGGGCCACTGAAGCTTTCTTT CASSGQGATEAFF
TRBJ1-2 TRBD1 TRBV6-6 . TGTGCCATCTCCAGGGCGGGACAGGGAGCTAGGGGCTACACCTTC CAISRAGQGARGYTF
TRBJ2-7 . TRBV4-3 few TGCGCCAGCAGCGCTGCGGCCCCCTTCCGCGGCCAGCAGTACTTC CASSAAAPFRGQQYF